This T cell receptor beta chain was identified during a study of Tregs in tolerant kidney transplant recipients. Study findings and constraints: Donor-specific Treg expansion exceeded global Treg expansion in tolerant patients, suggesting antigen drive.

CD4+CD25+CD127- Tregs, CD4+CD25- non-Tregs, CD4 and CD8 cells were sorted. V was clipped by 6 bases and J by 8 bases, with 10 bases between them. This CDR3 has 11 residues. Germline V gives CDR1 SNHLY, CDR2 FYNNEI. Concerning this clone: No antigen is known for it.

Profiling relied on immunoSEQ multiplex PCR, and the TCRdb table lists in-frame clones only, not all of them. The sample shows 90,000 to 120,000 clones, around 89% of them seen only once. Sequencing was performed on CD4+ T cells from blood, taken before the transplant. This chain links TRBV2 with TRBJ1-1; no clear D gene. The sequence was collected from a human donor who received a combined kidney and bone marrow transplant. The CDR3 protein is CASRVAREAFF. Written as DNA, the CDR3 is TGTGCCAGCAGAGTCGCTCGGGAAGCTTTCTTT.